This T cell receptor (beta chain) emerged from a study of identical twins. This clonotype has ten or more counts. Its specificity is not known. Addition of a universal primer site occurred through template switching, and cDNA carried unique molecular identifiers. One entry per CDR3 protein, called by TCRdb with MiXCR from the 5' RACE reads. The sample lists some 560,000 distinct CDR3 sequences, just under 10% occurring once. Healthy Caucasian individuals made up all the donors. Study-level findings and limits: Within monozygotic twins, out-of-frame TCR alpha sharing was underestimated by the models.

CDR3 length: 16 amino acids. The trim removed 7 bases at V and 5 bases at J, leaving 12 bases unmatched. In germline, CDR1 is DFQATT, CDR2 SNEGSKA (reference sequence). This sample also belongs to another study, concerning yellow fever vaccine responses in identical twins.

The sequenced sample was PBMCs. The TCR sequence derives from a young woman in good health. This sequence joins TRBV20-1 and TRBJ2-2; 11 nucleotides align to TRBD2. The CDR3 nucleotides are TGCAGTGTGGCGACCCATAGCGGGAGGGCGACCGGGGAGCTGTTTTTT. It codes for CSVATHSGRATGELFF.